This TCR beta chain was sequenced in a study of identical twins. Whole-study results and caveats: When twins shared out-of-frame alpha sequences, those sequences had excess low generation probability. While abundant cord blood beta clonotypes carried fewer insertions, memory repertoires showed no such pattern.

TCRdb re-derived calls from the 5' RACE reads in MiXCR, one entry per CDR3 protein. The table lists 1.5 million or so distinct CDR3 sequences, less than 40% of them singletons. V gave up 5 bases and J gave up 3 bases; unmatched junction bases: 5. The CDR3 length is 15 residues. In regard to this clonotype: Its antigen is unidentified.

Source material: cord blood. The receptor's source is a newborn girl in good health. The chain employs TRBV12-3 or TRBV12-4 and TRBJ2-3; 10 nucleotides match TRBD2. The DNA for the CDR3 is TGTGCCAGCAGTGGCAGCGGGGGGGGTACAGATACGCAGTATTTT. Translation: CASSGSGGGTDTQYF.